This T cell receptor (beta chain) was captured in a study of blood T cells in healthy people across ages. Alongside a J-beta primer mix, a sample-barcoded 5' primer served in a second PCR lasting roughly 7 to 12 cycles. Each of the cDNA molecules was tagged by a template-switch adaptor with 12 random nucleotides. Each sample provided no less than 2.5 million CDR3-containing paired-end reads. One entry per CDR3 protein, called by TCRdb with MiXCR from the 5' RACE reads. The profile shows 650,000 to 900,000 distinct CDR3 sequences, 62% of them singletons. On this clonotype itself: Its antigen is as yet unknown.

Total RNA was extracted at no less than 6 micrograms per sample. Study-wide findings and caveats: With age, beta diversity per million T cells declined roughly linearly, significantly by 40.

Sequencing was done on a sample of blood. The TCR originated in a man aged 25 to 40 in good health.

The CDR3 nucleotides read TGTGCCAGCAGTTTCGGGACAGGGGAGCCTCGATCACCCCTCCACTTT. This sequence encodes CASSFGTGEPRSPLHF. V and J are TRBV12-3 or TRBV12-4 and TRBJ1-6; 10 bases fit TRBD1. V lost 3 bases to trimming and J lost 10 bases; unmatched junction nucleotides: 9. This CDR3 comprises 16 residues.